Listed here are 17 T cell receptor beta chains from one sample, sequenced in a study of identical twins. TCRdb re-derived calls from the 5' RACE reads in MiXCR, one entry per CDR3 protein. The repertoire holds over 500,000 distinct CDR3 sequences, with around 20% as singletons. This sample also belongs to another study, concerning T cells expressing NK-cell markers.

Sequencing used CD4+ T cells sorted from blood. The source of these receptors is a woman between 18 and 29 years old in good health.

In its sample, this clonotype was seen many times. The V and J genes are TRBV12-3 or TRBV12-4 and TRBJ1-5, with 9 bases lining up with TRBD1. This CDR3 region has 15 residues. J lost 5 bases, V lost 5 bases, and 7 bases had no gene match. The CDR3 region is CASSPSDRGYQPQHF. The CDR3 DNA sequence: TGTGCCAGCAGTCCTTCGGACAGGGGATATCAGCCCCAGCATTTT.

In DNA, the CDR3 is TGCAGTGCTAGAGTCGGCGGCAAGCGGGAGCAGTACTTC. Its translation: CSARVGGKREQYF. V usage is TRBV20-1 and J usage is TRBJ2-7, with D possibly matching TRBD2 (5 bases). The CDR3 totals 13 residues. V gave up 1 base and J gave up 7 bases, with 14 bases separating them. Germline V gives CDR1 DFQATT, CDR2 SNEGSKA (reference sequence).

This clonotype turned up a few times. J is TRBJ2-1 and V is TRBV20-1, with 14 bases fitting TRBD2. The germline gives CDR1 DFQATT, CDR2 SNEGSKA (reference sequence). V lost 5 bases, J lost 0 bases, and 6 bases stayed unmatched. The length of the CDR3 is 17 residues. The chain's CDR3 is CSAPGLAGVGSYNEQFF. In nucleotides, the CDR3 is TGCAGTGCTCCGGGACTAGCGGGAGTTGGCTCCTACAATGAGCAGTTCTTC.

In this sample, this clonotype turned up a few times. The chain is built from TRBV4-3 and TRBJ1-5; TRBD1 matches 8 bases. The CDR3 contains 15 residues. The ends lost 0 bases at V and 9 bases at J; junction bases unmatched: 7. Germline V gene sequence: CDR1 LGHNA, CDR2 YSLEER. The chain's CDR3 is CASSQEGQGGWPQHF. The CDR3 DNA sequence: TGCGCCAGCAGCCAAGAAGGACAGGGAGGTTGGCCCCAGCATTTT.

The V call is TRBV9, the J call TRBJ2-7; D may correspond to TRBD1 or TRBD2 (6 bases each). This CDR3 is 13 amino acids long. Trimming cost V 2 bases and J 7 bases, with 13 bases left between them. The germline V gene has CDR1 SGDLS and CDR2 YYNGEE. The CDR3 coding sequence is TGTGCCAGCAGCGTCGGGGGCCCGGGAGAGCAGTACTTC. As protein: CASSVGGPGEQYF.

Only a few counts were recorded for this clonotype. In DNA, the CDR3 is TGTGCCACCTCAGCGGGAGGGTACACAGATACGCAGTATTTT. Translated: CATSAGGYTDTQYF. The chain uses TRBV24-1 and TRBJ2-3; 10 nucleotides line up with TRBD2. With V trimmed by 9 bases and J by 2 bases, 4 bases remained unmatched. The germline CDR1 and CDR2 sequences are KGHDR and SFDVKD. The CDR3 has 14 amino acids.

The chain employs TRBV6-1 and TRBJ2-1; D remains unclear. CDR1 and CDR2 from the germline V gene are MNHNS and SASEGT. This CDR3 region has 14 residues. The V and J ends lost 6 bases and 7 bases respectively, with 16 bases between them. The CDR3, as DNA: TGTGCCAGCAGCCTTACCAAAGCCCAGAATGAGCAGTTCTTC. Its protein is CASSLTKAQNEQFF.

In DNA, the CDR3 is TGTGCCAGCTCCCCATTTCAGCAGCAAGAGACCCAGTACTTC. This gives the protein CASSPFQQQETQYF. The rearrangement uses TRBV18 and TRBJ2-5; D is undetermined. Germline V gene lookup returns CDR1 KGHSH and CDR2 LQKENI. This CDR3 comprises 14 residues. The germline V and J ends were trimmed by 6 bases and 2 bases, with 13 bases remaining between them. The variable domain in full, with the rest retrieved from reference TRBV18 and TRBJ2-5, is NAGVMQNPRHLVRRRGQEARLRCSPMKGHSHVYWYRQLPEEGLKFMVYLQKENIIDESGMPKERFSAEFPKEGPSILRIQQVVRGDSAAYFCASSPFQQQETQYFGPGTRLLVL.

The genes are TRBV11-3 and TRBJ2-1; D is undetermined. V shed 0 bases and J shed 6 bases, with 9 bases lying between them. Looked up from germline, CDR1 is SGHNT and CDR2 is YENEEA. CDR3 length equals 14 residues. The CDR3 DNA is TGTGCCAGCAGCTTAGAAGGACGGAGCAATGAGCAGTTCTTC. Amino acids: CASSLEGRSNEQFF. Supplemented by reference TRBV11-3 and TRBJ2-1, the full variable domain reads EAGVVQSPRYKIIEKKQPVAFWCNPISGHNTLYWYLQNLGQGPELLIRYENEEAVDDSQLPKDRFSAERLKGVDSTLKIQPAELGDSAVYLCASSLEGRSNEQFFGPGTRLTVL.

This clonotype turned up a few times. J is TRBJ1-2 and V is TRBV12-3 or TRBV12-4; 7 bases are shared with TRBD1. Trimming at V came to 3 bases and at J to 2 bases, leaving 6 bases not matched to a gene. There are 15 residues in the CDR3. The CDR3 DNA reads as TGTGCCAGCAGTTTTCAGGCAGGGGGAAACTATGGCTACACCTTC. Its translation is CASSFQAGGNYGYTF.

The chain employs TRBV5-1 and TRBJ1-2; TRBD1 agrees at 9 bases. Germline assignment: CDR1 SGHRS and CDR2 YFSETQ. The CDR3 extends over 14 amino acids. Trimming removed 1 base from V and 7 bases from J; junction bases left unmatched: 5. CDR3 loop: CASSLWGQGSGYTF. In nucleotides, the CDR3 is TGCGCCAGCAGCTTGTGGGGACAGGGTTCTGGCTACACCTTC.

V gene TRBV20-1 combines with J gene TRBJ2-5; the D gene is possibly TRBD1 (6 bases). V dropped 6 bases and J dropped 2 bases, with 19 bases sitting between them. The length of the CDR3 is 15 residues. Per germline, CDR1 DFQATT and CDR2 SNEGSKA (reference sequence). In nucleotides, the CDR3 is TGCAGTGCCGTGGGGGCAGGGGTAAGGCAAGAGACCCAGTACTTC. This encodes CSAVGAGVRQETQYF.

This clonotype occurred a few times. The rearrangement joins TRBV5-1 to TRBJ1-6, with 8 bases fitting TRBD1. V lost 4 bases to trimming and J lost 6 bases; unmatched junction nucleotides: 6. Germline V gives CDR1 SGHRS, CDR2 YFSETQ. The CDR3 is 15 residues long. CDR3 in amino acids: CASSPGQGSNSPLHF. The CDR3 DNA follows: TGCGCCAGCAGCCCCGGACAGGGAAGTAATTCACCCCTCCACTTT.

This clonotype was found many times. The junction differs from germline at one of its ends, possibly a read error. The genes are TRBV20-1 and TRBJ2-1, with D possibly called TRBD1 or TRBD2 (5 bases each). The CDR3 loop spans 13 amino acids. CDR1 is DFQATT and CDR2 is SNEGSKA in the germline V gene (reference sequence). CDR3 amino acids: CSARGVRAEEQFF. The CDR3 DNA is TGCAGTGCCAGAGGGGTTCGAGCTGAGGAGCAGTTCTTC.

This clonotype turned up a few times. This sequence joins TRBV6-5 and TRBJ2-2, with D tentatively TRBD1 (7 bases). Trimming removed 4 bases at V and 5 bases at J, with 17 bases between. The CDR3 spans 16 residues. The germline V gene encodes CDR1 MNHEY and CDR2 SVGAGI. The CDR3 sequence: CASSWEEYRGTGELFF. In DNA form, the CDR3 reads TGTGCCAGCAGTTGGGAGGAGTACAGGGGTACCGGGGAGCTGTTTTTT.

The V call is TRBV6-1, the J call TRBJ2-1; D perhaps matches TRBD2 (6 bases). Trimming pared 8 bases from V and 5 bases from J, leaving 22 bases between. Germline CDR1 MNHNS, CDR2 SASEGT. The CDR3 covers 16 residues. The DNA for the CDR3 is TGTGCCAGCCTCCTGACTTTCCGGGGGAAGAACAATGAGCAGTTCTTC. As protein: CASLLTFRGKNNEQFF.

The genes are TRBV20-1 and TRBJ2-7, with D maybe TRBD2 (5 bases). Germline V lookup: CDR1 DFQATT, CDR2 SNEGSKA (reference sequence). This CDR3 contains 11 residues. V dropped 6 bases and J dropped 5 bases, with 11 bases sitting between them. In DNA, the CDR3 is TGCAGTGCGGCCTCGAGGGACGAGCAGTACTTC. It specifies CSAASRDEQYF.